This T cell receptor (beta chain) was documented in a study of CD8+CD57+ T cells in acquired aplastic anemia. At the level of the study: When averaged, DNA from sorted CD4+ and CD8+ cells came to approximately 3 ug. Healthy donor CD4+ cell samples had a mean of about 10.8 million reads.

Genomic DNA served as template for TCR beta VDJ and CDR3 profiling. A single record per CDR3 protein comes from TCRdb applying MiXCR to the reads. The repertoire consists of about 220,000 distinct CDR3 sequences, with around 32% occurring once and the leading ten covering around 1.1%. Germline values: CDR1 MDHEN, CDR2 SYDVKM. Losses at the gene ends were 7 bases for V and 3 bases for J; bases not matched to a gene: 10. This CDR3 has 16 residues. Findings of the study overall: Patients did not significantly differ from controls in CD8+ Simpson's diversity.

Turning to this clonotype: Its cognate antigen is unknown.

This sequence joins TRBV28 and TRBJ2-2, with 8 bases that match TRBD2. What was sequenced was sorted CD4+, CD8+, or CD8+CD57+ T cells (not recorded which) from PBMCs. The TCR originated in a human donor in good health, serving as a control. CDR3: CASIPGTRPYTGELFF. CDR3 DNA sequence: TGTGCCAGCATTCCTGGGACTAGGCCCTACACCGGGGAGCTGTTTTTT.